This TCR beta chain was identified in a study of cytomegalovirus exposure and HLA in healthy donors. Regarding the study as a whole: The study designated 150 or so TCR beta chains cytomegalovirus-associated. Sequencing artifact likely explains a cluster of highly shared sequence variants. TCR beta V segments were, for the most part, productive about 90% or about 30% of the time in an earlier analysis.

The PCR used 60 Vbeta and 13 Jbeta primers. Per the original methods: In a later analysis, approximately 80 million unique TCR beta chains included roughly 11 million shared by two or more donors. Sequenced by immunoSEQ multiplex PCR; TCRdb stores in-frame clones only, minus some. D and trimming were read from the DNA, whereas the V and J calls and clone size are those reported in that table. The sample holds over 150,000 clones; under 80% are singletons and the top ten take 2.1%. With 6 bases removed from V and 6 bases from J, the gap between germline ends came to 13 bases. This CDR3 is built from 13 residues. The germline CDR1 and CDR2 sequences are LGHNT and FRNRAP. As for this clone: Its antigen remains unidentified.

The clonotype was recovered from a young man in good health and CMV-seronegative. Specimen: PBMCs. This rearrangement joins TRBV12-5 to TRBJ2-3; a possible D gene is TRBD2 (5 bases). CDR3 bases: TGTGCTAGTGGACGGAGCGGTGGCGATACGCAGTATTTT. As protein: CASGRSGGDTQYF.